These T cell receptor beta chains were read from a single sample in a study of cytomegalovirus exposure and HLA in healthy donors. Method: immunoSEQ multiplex PCR; TCRdb's copy keeps in-frame clones and lacks some. This repertoire includes under 100,000 clones. Sequences were obtained from PBMCs. Receptor source: a young man in good health and CMV-seronegative. CDR3s include the opening cysteine and the closing phenylalanine or tryptophan. A D gene is named only where the DNA matches it firmly.

j_call v_call cdr3_length d_call cdr3_aa cdr3_nt
TRBJ1-1 TRBV5-6 15 NA CASSLEAYVYTEAFF TGTGCCAGCAGCTTGGAAGCGTATGTGTACACTGAAGCTTTCTTT
TRBJ2-1 TRBV15 16 TRBD2 CATSRGTSGYYNEQFF TGTGCCACCAGCAGAGGGACTAGCGGCTATTACAATGAGCAGTTCTTC
TRBJ2-5 TRBV5-1 17 TRBD1 CASSLDFSGTARETQYF TGCGCCAGCAGCTTGGACTTCTCCGGGACAGCCAGAGAGACCCAGTACTTC
TRBJ2-1 TRBV6-5 16 NA CASSWGASVSYNEQFF TGTGCCAGCAGTTGGGGAGCTAGCGTATCCTACAATGAGCAGTTCTTC
TRBJ2-3 TRBV5-1 15 TRBD2 CASIGTSGAPYTQYF TGCGCCAGCATCGGGACTAGCGGGGCCCCGTATACGCAGTATTTT
TRBJ2-1 TRBV7-9 15 TRBD2 CASSPGTSGYNEQFF TGTGCCAGCAGCCCTGGGACTAGCGGTTACAATGAGCAGTTCTTC
TRBJ2-7 TRBV4-1 13 TRBD1 CASGRDSLYEQYF TGCGCCAGCGGACGGGACAGCCTCTACGAGCAGTACTTC
TRBJ1-6 TRBV4-2 17 TRBD1 CASSHLSDRAYNSPLHF TGTGCCAGCAGCCATCTCTCGGACAGGGCCTATAATTCACCCCTCCACTTT
TRBJ1-1 TRBV7-3 12 NA CATGGGNTEAFF TGTGCCACCGGGGGGGGGAACACTGAAGCTTTCTTT
TRBJ2-2 TRBV10-3 16 TRBD1 CAIRPWTGGDDGELFF TGTGCCATCAGGCCATGGACAGGGGGCGATGACGGGGAGCTGTTTTTT
TRBJ1-2 TRBV5-1 14 NA CASSLGAPYYGYTF TGCGCCAGCAGCTTAGGAGCCCCCTACTATGGCTACACCTTC
TRBJ1-1 TRBV7-8 15 NA CASSLRTGMGTEAFF TGTGCCAGCAGCTTGCGGACCGGGATGGGGACTGAAGCTTTCTTT
TRBJ2-5 TRBV9 14 TRBD1 CASNRDRGPGTQYF TGTGCCAGTAACCGGGACAGGGGCCCCGGGACCCAGTACTTC
TRBJ2-1 TRBV10-3 14 NA CASTPLSSYNEQFF TGTGCCAGCACTCCATTGAGCTCCTACAATGAGCAGTTCTTC
TRBJ2-5 TRBV5-1 15 TRBD2 CASSPSSGGSGTQYF TGCGCCAGCAGCCCCTCTAGCGGGGGCTCCGGGACCCAGTACTTC
TRBJ2-1 TRBV5-6 19 TRBD2 CASSFSASGAPRSYNEQFF TGTGCCAGCAGCTTCTCGGCTAGCGGGGCCCCGCGCTCCTACAATGAGCAGTTCTTC
TRBJ1-1 TRBV29-1 13 NA CSVVVRLNTEAFF TGCAGCGTTGTGGTGAGGCTGAACACTGAAGCTTTCTTT
TRBJ2-7 TRBV19 15 NA CASSITPTGIYEQYF TGTGCCAGTAGTATCACCCCGACAGGAATCTACGAGCAGTACTTC
TRBJ1-2 TRBV6-5 13 TRBD1 CASRGQGHYGYTF TGTGCCAGCAGAGGACAGGGCCACTATGGCTACACCTTC
TRBJ1-2 TRBV5-5 14 TRBD1 CASSPGQMVSGYTF TGTGCCAGCAGCCCGGGACAGATGGTATCAGGCTACACCTTC
TRBJ2-7 TRBV6-4 14 NA CASSLTGNSYEQYF TGTGCCAGCAGCTTGACGGGGAACTCCTACGAGCAGTACTTC
TRBJ2-7 TRBV10-3 12 NA CAIRQADDEQYF TGTGCCATCAGACAGGCGGACGACGAGCAGTACTTC
TRBJ1-1 TRBV13 11 TRBD1 CASSSGQEAFF TGTGCCAGCAGCTCGGGACAGGAAGCTTTCTTT
TRBJ1-5 TRBV18 13 NA CASSPQYNQPQHF TGTGCCAGCTCACCACAATACAATCAGCCCCAGCATTTT
TRBJ2-7 TRBV27 15 NA CASTRRTDSAYEQYF TGTGCCAGCACTCGACGGACGGACAGCGCCTACGAGCAGTACTTC
TRBJ1-2 TRBV15 14 NA CATSRDRGKGGYTF TGTGCCACCAGCAGAGATAGAGGGAAGGGTGGCTACACCTTC
TRBJ2-7 TRBV5-1 13 TRBD2 CASRTSGGNWQYF TGCGCCAGCCGGACTAGCGGGGGGAATTGGCAGTACTTC